This TCR beta chain was profiled in a study of shared clonotypes between healthy human individuals. General study points: Despite large depth, rarefaction showed incomplete sorted-subset sequencing. Collection of samples was limited to blood; tissue repertoires likely differ.

The CDR3 has 13 amino acids. Germline CDR1 and CDR2: SGHRS and YFSETQ. Trimming cost V 0 bases and J 7 bases, with 10 bases left between them. The repertoire was sequenced with immunoSEQ multiplex PCR; TCRdb's copy has only in-frame clones and lacks some. The table includes more than 2 million clones, approximately 96% detected once. In regard to this clone: Its antigen is not known.

The sequenced material came from naive CD4+ T cells sorted from blood. As to subset: CD45RA+ positively selected. The receptor was derived from a man aged 18 to 29 in good health. The rearrangement joins TRBV5-1 to TRBJ2-5; maybe TRBD1 (5 bases). Written as DNA, the CDR3 is TGCGCCAGCAGCTTGGAGGCCACAGGGACCCAGTACTTC. Protein: CASSLEATGTQYF.